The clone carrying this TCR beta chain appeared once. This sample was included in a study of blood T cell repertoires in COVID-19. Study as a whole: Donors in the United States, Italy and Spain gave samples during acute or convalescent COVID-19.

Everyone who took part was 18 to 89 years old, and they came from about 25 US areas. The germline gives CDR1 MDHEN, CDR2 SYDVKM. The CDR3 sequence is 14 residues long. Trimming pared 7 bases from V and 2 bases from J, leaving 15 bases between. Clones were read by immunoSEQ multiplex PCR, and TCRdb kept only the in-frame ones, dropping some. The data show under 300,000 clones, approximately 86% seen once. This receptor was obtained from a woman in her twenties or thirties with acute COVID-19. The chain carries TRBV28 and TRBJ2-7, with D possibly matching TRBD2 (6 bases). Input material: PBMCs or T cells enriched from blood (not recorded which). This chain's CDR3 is CASIQPGLPYEQYF. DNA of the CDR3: TGTGCCAGCATCCAACCGGGACTCCCCTACGAGCAGTACTTC.